These 7 T cell receptor beta chains originate from one sample sequenced in a study of blood T cell repertoires in COVID-19. Using immunoSEQ multiplex PCR, the repertoire was profiled, and TCRdb retains in-frame clones only, with some absent. The table includes a few hundred thousand clones, about 85% detected once. Sequenced material: PBMCs or T cells enriched from blood (not recorded which). These receptors all stem from a woman aged 45-65 years who had been exposed to COVID-19.

V is TRBV12-3 or TRBV12-4 and J is TRBJ1-1; tentatively, D is TRBD1 (6 bases). This CDR3 contains 12 residues. Trimming cost V 3 bases and J 7 bases, with 9 bases left between them. This CDR3 reads CASSLDSGEAFF. The CDR3 DNA reads as TGTGCCAGCAGTTTGGACAGTGGTGAAGCTTTCTTT.

V usage is TRBV3-1 (or the pseudogene TRBV3-2) and J usage is TRBJ2-2; tentative D call: TRBD1 (5 bases). V lost 3 bases, J lost 6 bases, and 14 bases lay in between. Germline CDR1 reads LGHDT; CDR2 reads YNNKEL (reference sequence). The CDR3 runs 15 residues. CDR3 in DNA: TGTGCCAGCAGCCAGGGTGGGGCGGTCGCCGGGGAGCTGTTTTTT. It translates to CASSQGGAVAGELFF.

This chain connects TRBV5-1 to TRBJ2-7; TRBD1 matches at 10 bases. CDR3 length equals 14 residues. The junction had 2 bases not matched to a gene; V was cut back by 0 bases and J by 5 bases. CDR1 SGHRS and CDR2 YFSETQ come from the germline V gene. The CDR3 reads CASSLGQGAHEQYF. The CDR3 coding sequence is TGCGCCAGCAGCTTGGGACAGGGGGCCCACGAGCAGTACTTC.

The chain is built from TRBV19 and TRBJ2-2, with 9 nucleotides matching TRBD1. The J segment lost 6 bases and the V segment lost 5 bases, leaving 7 bases of the junction unmatched. CDR3 size: 15 residues. CDR1 LNHDA and CDR2 SQIVND come from the germline V gene (reference sequence). The DNA for the CDR3 is TGTGCCAGTAGTTCCCAGACAGGGGGGGCCGGGGAGCTGTTTTTT. This codes for CASSSQTGGAGELFF.

In nucleotides, the CDR3 is TGTGCCAGCAGCCAAGCAGGAAGGGGCCCGCTACGCATTTCTAACTATGGCTACACCTTC. The encoded protein is CASSQAGRGPLRISNYGYTF. V and J are TRBV4-2 and TRBJ1-2; TRBD1 is a possible D gene (5 bases). Per the germline V gene, CDR1 is LGHNA and CDR2 is YNFKEQ. Trimming shortened V by 1 base and J by 0 bases, and 24 bases separated the two germline ends. This CDR3 spans 20 amino acids.

This rearrangement joins TRBV9 to TRBJ2-3; D remains unclear. This CDR3 contains 13 residues. Trimming pared 0 bases from V and 5 bases from J, leaving 7 bases between. Per germline, CDR1 SGDLS and CDR2 YYNGEE. In DNA form, the CDR3 reads TGTGCCAGCAGCGTAGATCTAGAAGATACGCAGTATTTT. Translation: CASSVDLEDTQYF.

J is TRBJ1-5 and V is TRBV2; D not certain. This CDR3 spans 12 amino acids. The germline CDR1 and CDR2 sequences are SNHLY and FYNNEI. V lost 7 bases to trimming and J lost 3 bases, with 7 bases between them. CDR3 in amino acids: CASKQYNQPQHF. In DNA form, the CDR3 reads TGTGCCAGCAAACAGTACAATCAGCCCCAGCATTTT.